Reported below is one T cell receptor (beta chain). Antigen unknown. Unique molecular identifiers were used to barcode this TCRbeta library. TCRdb processed the PCR reads anew with MiXCR; each CDR3 protein has one entry. The sample lists more than 40,000 distinct CDR3 sequences; about 9% were seen once. The source of the sample is a study of T-cell reconstitution after alpha-beta-depleted transplantation in children. Study observations and caveats: Reportedly, only several hundred clones from non-depleted graft cells drove alpha-beta T-cell counts at about two months. Elevated TCRbeta diversity at day 60 was traced, in some patients, to surviving recipient T cells and thymic progenitors. Newly produced T cells mostly provided counts and TCRbeta diversity after one year, as hyperexpanded clones declined.

V lost 3 bases to trimming and J lost 10 bases; unmatched junction nucleotides: 6. The V gene's germline CDR1 is SGHRS and CDR2 YFSETQ. The CDR3 extends over 13 amino acids. The clonotype comes from a male patient under 10 years old who had a stem cell transplant for chronic granulomatous disease, so the T cells may come from the graft donor. Sequenced here: PBMCs, mostly from graft donor cells, sampled 60 days after TCRalphabeta/CD19-depleted stem cell transplant. The J gene is TRBJ1-4, the V gene TRBV5-1; TRBD1 matches 7 bases. CDR3 region: CASSYGQDGKLFF. The CDR3 coding sequence is TGCGCCAGCAGCTATGGACAGGATGGAAAACTGTTTTTT.